A single sample is the source of the 31 T cell receptor beta chains below, sequenced in a study of blood T cell repertoires in COVID-19. Assay used: immunoSEQ multiplex PCR; TCRdb lists only in-frame clones, some missing. This table holds approximately 61,000 clones, roughly three quarters found once. The sequenced sample consisted of peripheral blood. These TCRs come from a woman between 65 and 79 years old with acute or convalescent COVID-19.

CDR3 sequence (DNA): TGTGCCAGCAGTGAAGACCCAGGGGGCACCAACTATGGCTACACCTTC. Amino acids: CASSEDPGGTNYGYTF. The chain carries TRBV6-1 and TRBJ1-2; TRBD1 agrees at 8 bases. Germline V gene data show CDR1 as MNHNS and CDR2 as SASEGT. This CDR3 contains 16 residues. Germline trimming cut 1 base from V and 2 bases from J; bases unmatched to any gene: 6.

The chain combines TRBV6-6 with TRBJ1-4; 7 nucleotides line up with TRBD1. The CDR3 runs to 12 residues. Losses at the gene ends were 5 bases for V and 11 bases for J; bases not matched to a gene: 5. Germline assignment: CDR1 MNHNY and CDR2 SVGAGI (reference sequence). DNA for the CDR3: TGTGCCAGCAGTGGGGGACAGAGCAAACTGTTTTTT. Protein product: CASSGGQSKLFF.

This clone has just a few counts. This sequence joins TRBV11-3 and TRBJ2-1, with a tentative D call TRBD2 (5 bases). The CDR3 extends over 18 amino acids. The germline CDR1 and CDR2 sequences are SGHNT and YENEEA. The V end lost 0 bases, the J end lost 2 bases, and 17 bases lay between the germline ends. This CDR3 reads CASSLDLGGLGPYNEQFF. The DNA for the CDR3 is TGTGCCAGCAGCTTAGATCTGGGCGGACTGGGTCCCTACAATGAGCAGTTCTTC.

The CDR3 loop reads CASSPGGNTGELFF. CDR3 nucleotides: TGCGCCAGCAGCCCAGGGGGGAACACCGGGGAGCTGTTTTTT. The chain employs TRBV5-1 and TRBJ2-2, with 7 bases aligning to TRBD1. The germline V gene has CDR1 SGHRS and CDR2 YFSETQ. V shed 4 bases and J 1 base; nucleotides not matched to a gene: 1. CDR3 length equals 14 residues.

This clone was picked up a small number of times. V usage is TRBV5-4 and J usage is TRBJ2-1; D not certain. Looked up from germline, CDR1 is SGHNT and CDR2 is YYREEE (reference sequence). V lost 0 bases to trimming and J lost 7 bases, with 8 bases between them. The CDR3 runs to 13 residues. For the CDR3, the DNA is TGTGCCAGCAGCTTGGATAGAGCGAATGAGCAGTTCTTC. The encoded protein is CASSLDRANEQFF.

The chain has TRBV18 and TRBJ1-5, with 8 positions matching TRBD1. This CDR3 has 15 residues. J lost 3 bases, V lost 8 bases, and 9 bases had no gene match. From germline, CDR1 is KGHSH and CDR2 LQKENI. CDR3 coding DNA: TGTGCCAGCGCACAGGGGGTTGGCGCCAATCAGCCCCAGCATTTT. This gives the protein CASAQGVGANQPQHF.

This chain uses TRBV5-1 with TRBJ2-7, with 7 bases matching TRBD1. The V gene's germline CDR1 is SGHRS and CDR2 YFSETQ. The CDR3 contains 14 residues. Losses at the gene ends were 4 bases for V and 0 bases for J; bases not matched to a gene: 4. CDR3 sequence (DNA): TGCGCCAGCAGCATCCGGGACAGCTCCTACGAGCAGTACTTC. Protein product: CASSIRDSSYEQYF.

This clone occurred a few times. This chain links TRBV11-1 with TRBJ2-5; a possible D gene is TRBD1 (6 bases). The CDR3 length is 14 residues. Germline CDR1 SGHAT, CDR2 FQDESV (reference sequence). V was pared by 5 bases and J by 4 bases, with 14 bases between. CDR3 region: CASSPLGQPETQYF. The DNA of the CDR3 is TGTGCCAGCAGCCCCCTCGGACAGCCAGAGACCCAGTACTTC. The variable domain in full, with the rest retrieved from reference TRBV11-1 and TRBJ2-5, is EAEVAQSPRYKITEKSQAVAFWCDPISGHATLYWYRQILGQGPELLVQFQDESVVDDSQLPKDRFSAERLKGVDSTLKIQPAELGDSAMYLCASSPLGQPETQYFGPGTRLLVL.

The chain links TRBV7-9 to TRBJ2-7; possibly TRBD1 for D (6 bases). Germline CDR1 reads SEHNR; CDR2 reads FQNEAQ (reference sequence). Trimming left V 3 bases short and J 2 bases short, with 11 bases between. The CDR3 is 14 amino acids. For the CDR3, the DNA is TGTGCCAGCAGCTTCCGGGACACAGCCTACGAGCAGTACTTC. Encoded protein: CASSFRDTAYEQYF. The full variable domain, with the rest looked up from reference TRBV7-9 and TRBJ2-7, is DTGVSQNPRHKITKRGQNVTFRCDPISEHNRLYWYRQTLGQGPEFLTYFQNEAQLEKSRLLSDRFSAERPKGSFSTLEIQRTEQGDSAMYLCASSFRDTAYEQYFGPGTRLTVT.

The CDR3 is CASSLVQPSYGSPLHF. The CDR3 DNA sequence: TGCGCCAGCAGCTTGGTACAGCCCTCGTATGGATCACCCCTCCACTTT. The chain employs TRBV5-1 and TRBJ1-6; D is unclear. Deletions cut 0 bases from V and 10 bases from J, with 17 bases between. The CDR3 contains 16 residues. Germline loops: CDR1 SGHRS, CDR2 YFSETQ.

The rearrangement uses TRBV5-4 and TRBJ1-2; D is ambiguous. With 4 bases removed from V and 0 bases from J, the gap between germline ends came to 13 bases. The CDR3 runs to 15 residues. The germline V gene has CDR1 SGHNT and CDR2 YYREEE (reference sequence). The CDR3 reads CASSQVRGTNYGYTF. The CDR3 DNA reads as TGTGCCAGCAGCCAGGTTCGGGGTACTAACTATGGCTACACCTTC.

The chain recombines TRBV19 with TRBJ2-1; D is unresolved. The CDR3 spans 12 residues. Trimming left V 7 bases short and J 12 bases short, with 16 bases between. The germline V gene has CDR1 LNHDA and CDR2 SQIVND (reference sequence). CDR3 bases: TGTGCCAGTACCAGTTCTCGAGGTTGGCAGTTCTTC. Translation gives CASTSSRGWQFF.

V and J are TRBV21-1 and TRBJ2-1; the listed D gene, TRBD2, was not tested against the DNA. TRBV21-1 is described as a pseudogene. The CDR3 is made up of 17 amino acids. DNA of the CDR3: TGTGCCAGCAGCAATATGGACCGACGCGGGACCTACAATGAGCAGTTCTTC. Translation: CASSNMDRRGTYNEQFF.

The chain recombines TRBV11-3 with TRBJ2-5; 9 bases are a match to TRBD2. Losses at the gene ends were 1 base for V and 1 base for J; bases not matched to a gene: 4. Germline CDR1 is SGHNT and CDR2 is YENEEA. This CDR3 contains 16 residues. In DNA, the CDR3 is TGTGCCAGCAGCTTAGGGGGTAGCGGGGGCCAAGAGACCCAGTACTTC. Its translation is CASSLGGSGGQETQYF. Variable domain in full (rest from reference TRBV11-3 and TRBJ2-5): EAGVVQSPRYKIIEKKQPVAFWCNPISGHNTLYWYLQNLGQGPELLIRYENEEAVDDSQLPKDRFSAERLKGVDSTLKIQPAELGDSAVYLCASSLGGSGGQETQYFGPGTRLLVL.

This clone was recorded a few times. The chain employs TRBV7-9 and TRBJ1-2; 10 positions agree with TRBD1. This CDR3 has 16 amino acids. The V gene's germline CDR1 is SEHNR and CDR2 FQNEAQ (reference sequence). V was clipped by 2 bases and J by 7 bases; unmatched bases: 10. The CDR3 region is CASSLWRGTGEAGYTF. The CDR3 nucleotides read TGTGCCAGCAGCTTATGGAGGGGGACAGGGGAGGCTGGCTACACCTTC. Full variable domain (remainder filled in from reference TRBV7-9 and TRBJ1-2): DTGVSQNPRHKITKRGQNVTFRCDPISEHNRLYWYRQTLGQGPEFLTYFQNEAQLEKSRLLSDRFSAERPKGSFSTLEIQRTEQGDSAMYLCASSLWRGTGEAGYTFGSGTRLTVV.

This clone has only one observation. The chain is built from TRBV7-3 and TRBJ2-7; 9 bases align to TRBD1. V gave up 3 bases and J gave up 3 bases; unmatched junction bases: 0. This CDR3 comprises 13 residues. The germline V gene encodes CDR1 SGHTA and CDR2 FQGTGA. CDR3 amino acids: CASSLTGGYEQYF. In DNA, the CDR3 is TGTGCCAGCAGCTTGACAGGGGGCTACGAGCAGTACTTC.

The J gene is TRBJ1-2, the V gene TRBV7-2; D gene uncertain. CDR3 length: 16 residues. The germline V and J ends were trimmed by 5 bases and 1 base, with 17 bases remaining between them. The germline CDR1 and CDR2 sequences are SGHTA and FQGNSA. CDR3 region: CASSHPPGSFNYGYTF. In DNA form, the CDR3 reads TGTGCCAGCAGCCACCCCCCGGGATCGTTTAACTATGGCTACACCTTC.

This clone was detected a few times. The gene calls are TRBV7-9 and TRBJ1-1, with TRBD1 as a possible D gene (6 bases). The CDR3 loop spans 15 amino acids. V was trimmed by 5 bases and J by 8 bases, leaving 21 bases between them. The germline V gene has CDR1 SEHNR and CDR2 FQNEAQ (reference sequence). This CDR3 is CASSVDGRGHGEAFF. The CDR3, as DNA: TGTGCCAGCAGCGTGGACGGACGGGGACATGGCGAAGCTTTCTTT. Complete variable domain (other parts from reference TRBV7-9 and TRBJ1-1): DTGVSQNPRHKITKRGQNVTFRCDPISEHNRLYWYRQTLGQGPEFLTYFQNEAQLEKSRLLSDRFSAERPKGSFSTLEIQRTEQGDSAMYLCASSVDGRGHGEAFFGQGTRLTVV.

V is TRBV10-2 and J is TRBJ2-2; 9 nucleotides match TRBD2. This CDR3 is built from 15 residues. V lost 6 bases to trimming and J lost 4 bases; unmatched junction nucleotides: 6. Germline V gene data show CDR1 as WSHSY and CDR2 as SAAADI. As DNA, the CDR3 is TGCGCCAGCAGGGTCTTGCGGGGGGGCACCGGGGAGCTGTTTTTT. Translating gives CASRVLRGGTGELFF.

J is TRBJ2-1 and V is TRBV10-3; 14 positions match TRBD2. V was clipped by 6 bases and J by 7 bases; unmatched bases: 2. The CDR3 has 14 amino acids. CDR1 ENHRY and CDR2 SYGVKD come from the germline V gene. The CDR3 DNA follows: TGTGCCATCAGGACTAGCGGGGGGGCTAATGAGCAGTTCTTC. It is translated as CAIRTSGGANEQFF.

This clone was detected many times. The chain joins TRBV19 to TRBJ2-7; the match to TRBD2 covers 8 bases. CDR1 is LNHDA and CDR2 is SQIVND in the germline V gene (reference sequence). J was trimmed by 4 bases and V by 5 bases; bases with no gene match: 7. The CDR3 is 14 amino acids. The CDR3 region has the DNA TGTGCCAGTAGTCTCGGGGGGGGCCGGTACGAGCAGTACTTC. This encodes CASSLGGGRYEQYF. Complete variable domain (other parts from reference TRBV19 and TRBJ2-7): DGGITQSPKYLFRKEGQNVTLSCEQNLNHDAMYWYRQDPGQGLRLIYYSQIVNDFQKGDIAEGYSVSREKKESFPLTVTSAQKNPTAFYLCASSLGGGRYEQYFGPGTRLTVT.

The V gene is TRBV2, the J gene TRBJ1-3, with 9 bases that match TRBD1. Germline assignment: CDR1 SNHLY and CDR2 FYNNEI. Trimming removed 6 bases from V and 0 bases from J; junction bases left unmatched: 3. The CDR3 covers 15 residues. This CDR3 reads CASRATGGSGNTIYF. The CDR3 nucleotides read TGTGCCAGCAGAGCGACAGGGGGCTCTGGAAACACCATATATTTT.

The gene calls are TRBV19 and TRBJ1-4; D is possibly TRBD1 (6 bases). Trimming took 5 bases from V and 10 from J, leaving 20 bases between them. Germline CDR1 is LNHDA and CDR2 is SQIVND (reference sequence). This CDR3 has 15 residues. CDR3 sequence reads: CASSAEQGSLRKLFF. The CDR3 region has the DNA TGTGCCAGTAGTGCCGAACAGGGAAGTCTGAGAAAACTGTTTTTT.

The genes are TRBV11-1 and TRBJ2-7, with D possibly matching TRBD1 (6 bases). The CDR3 contains 16 residues. V shed 3 bases and J shed 0 bases, with 15 bases lying between them. CDR1 and CDR2 from the germline V gene are SGHAT and FQDESV (reference sequence). The DNA for the CDR3 is TGTGCCAGCAGCTTTGGACAGTCGAGGAGCTCCTACGAGCAGTACTTC. Its translation is CASSFGQSRSSYEQYF. Supplemented by reference TRBV11-1 and TRBJ2-7, the full variable domain reads EAEVAQSPRYKITEKSQAVAFWCDPISGHATLYWYRQILGQGPELLVQFQDESVVDDSQLPKDRFSAERLKGVDSTLKIQPAELGDSAMYLCASSFGQSRSSYEQYFGPGTRLTVT.

The V call is TRBV7-9, the J call TRBJ2-1; 7 bases line up with TRBD1. After removal of 5 bases from V and 7 bases from J, the junction contained 8 bases not matched to a gene. Germline V gene sequence: CDR1 SEHNR, CDR2 FQNEAQ (reference sequence). The CDR3 extends over 14 amino acids. CDR3 nucleotide sequence: TGTGCCAGCAGCCAAAGGGACAGCTCGAATGAGCAGTTCTTC. Protein: CASSQRDSSNEQFF.

The chain couples TRBV12-5 to TRBJ2-5; D gene uncertain. Germline V CDR1 and CDR2: LGHNT, FRNRAP. The CDR3 contains 11 residues. The V end lost 8 bases, the J end lost 5 bases, and 9 bases lay between the germline ends. The CDR3 region has the DNA TGTGCTAGTTCGAACGGGGAGACCCAGTACTTC. This gives the protein CASSNGETQYF.

The rearrangement uses TRBV11-1 and TRBJ2-1, with D perhaps TRBD2 (6 bases). Germline loops: CDR1 SGHAT, CDR2 FQDESV (reference sequence). V lost 4 bases and J lost 7, with 14 bases in between. The CDR3 has 14 residues. The DNA of the CDR3 is TGTGCCAGCAGCTCCCATCGACTAGTTAATGAGCAGTTCTTC. Encoded protein: CASSSHRLVNEQFF.

The genes are TRBV18 and TRBJ2-5, with 11 bases identical to TRBD1. With 8 bases clipped from V and 5 bases from J, the junction kept 4 bases outside the gene matches. This CDR3 is built from 13 residues. The V gene's germline CDR1 is KGHSH and CDR2 LQKENI. The CDR3, as DNA: TGTGCCAGCATAGGACAGGGGGCCGAGACCCAGTACTTC. It encodes CASIGQGAETQYF.

This CDR3 reads CASSPRTGSPLHF. The CDR3 DNA follows: TGTGCCAGCAGCCCAAGGACTGGGTCACCCCTCCACTTT. The chain employs TRBV7-9 and TRBJ1-6; D unresolved. The germline CDR1 and CDR2 sequences are SEHNR and FQNEAQ (reference sequence). Trimming cost V 5 bases and J 10 bases, with 12 bases left between them. This CDR3 comprises 13 residues.

For this clone: The junction and the germline gene differ at one end; a read error may be behind it. V is TRBV6-6 and J is TRBJ2-3, with D perhaps matching TRBD2 (7 bases). CDR1 and CDR2 from the germline V gene are MNHNY and SVGAGI (reference sequence). The CDR3 runs to 13 residues. In DNA, the CDR3 is TGCGCTGGGAGGGACACTAGCACAGATACGCAGTATTTT. The encoded protein is CAGRDTSTDTQYF.

In this sample, this clone turned up a few times. V gene TRBV7-6 combines with J gene TRBJ2-2; 12 bases match TRBD2. There are 16 residues in the CDR3. V gave up 5 bases and J gave up 6 bases; unmatched junction bases: 7. CDR1 is SGHVS, CDR2 FNYEAQ, per germline. As DNA, the CDR3 is TGTGCCAGCAGCGGGCCTAGCGGGGGGGTCGCCGGGGAGCTGTTTTTT. Amino acids: CASSGPSGGVAGELFF.